This is a list of T cell receptor beta chains from one sample in a study of blood T cell repertoires in COVID-19. TCRdb keeps only in-frame clones here, not all; method: immunoSEQ multiplex PCR. Of roughly 180,000 clones detected, roughly 86% appear once; the ten largest clones hold 0.99%. What was sequenced was peripheral blood. The origin of the receptors is a man in his late teens or twenties with acute or convalescent COVID-19. Both conserved end residues are part of each CDR3. A D gene is named only where the DNA matches it firmly. Clone size, where shown, is once, few, many, or a class for clones that have expanded.

v_call,clone_size,j_call,d_call,cdr3_aa,cdr3_nt
TRBV11-1,.,TRBJ2-2,.,CASSLTPGSTGELFF,TGTGCCAGCAGCTTAACCCCAGGGTCCACCGGGGAGCTGTTTTTT
TRBV5-1,once,TRBJ1-1,.,CASSLAVSNTEAFF,TGCGCCAGCAGCTTGGCCGTATCGAACACTGAAGCTTTCTTT
TRBV5-6,.,TRBJ2-5,.,CASSFEETQYF,TGTGCCAGCAGCTTCGAAGAGACCCAGTACTTC
TRBV5-4,once,TRBJ2-3,.,CASSLEGTLRDTQYF,TGTGCCAGCAGCTTGGAAGGGACTCTTAGAGATACGCAGTATTTT
TRBV19,.,TRBJ1-2,TRBD1,CASSFRDRGPKHYGYTF,TGTGCCAGTAGTTTCCGGGACAGGGGGCCAAAACACTATGGCTACACCTTC
TRBV19,once,TRBJ1-5,TRBD1,CASRSGQGKSNQPQHF,TGTGCCAGTAGAAGCGGACAGGGGAAAAGCAATCAGCCCCAGCATTTT
TRBV6-5,once,TRBJ1-3,.,CASSYARLSSGNTIYF,TGTGCCAGCAGTTACGCTCGACTCAGCTCTGGAAACACCATATATTTT
TRBV30,.,TRBJ1-2,TRBD1,CAWTDPNRRQGARVGYTF,TGTGCCTGGACCGACCCAAACCGGAGACAGGGGGCAAGAGTTGGCTACACCTTC
TRBV10-3,.,TRBJ1-1,.,CAISESLIPVLGANTEAFF,TGTGCCATCAGTGAGTCGTTGATTCCCGTCCTGGGAGCGAACACTGAAGCTTTCTTT
TRBV7-9,.,TRBJ2-2,TRBD1,CASSVRQGRATGELFF,TGTGCCAGCAGCGTTCGACAGGGGCGGGCCACCGGGGAGCTGTTTTTT
TRBV14,.,TRBJ1-4,.,CASSRTSGQTNEKLFF,TGTGCCAGCAGCCGAACTTCAGGGCAAACTAATGAAAAACTGTTTTTT
TRBV6-5,.,TRBJ1-5,.,CASSNQGTGQPQHF,TGTGCCAGCAGCAACCAGGGAACCGGTCAGCCCCAGCATTTT
TRBV19,once,TRBJ1-1,.,CASSPGGGAEAFF,TGTGCCAGTAGTCCCGGGGGGGGTGCTGAAGCTTTCTTT
TRBV24-1,.,TRBJ1-1,.,CATSDPAGGTTEAFF,TGTGCCACCAGTGACCCCGCGGGGGGGACCACTGAAGCTTTCTTT
TRBV14,.,TRBJ1-6,TRBD1,CASSLFRGSSYNSPLHF,TGTGCCAGCAGCCTTTTCAGGGGGAGCTCCTATAATTCACCCCTCCACTTT
TRBV18,.,TRBJ2-2,TRBD2,CASSLSGAKTGELFF,TGTGCCAGCTCCCTTAGCGGGGCGAAGACCGGGGAGCTGTTTTTT
TRBV3-1/TRBV3-2,.,TRBJ1-2,.,CASSQEGRVGNYGYTF,TGTGCCAGCAGCCAAGAGGGCAGGGTAGGAAACTATGGCTACACCTTC
TRBV6-1,.,TRBJ2-2,.,CASSEAQAVTNTGELFF,TGTGCCAGCAGTGAAGCACAGGCTGTAACGAACACCGGGGAGCTGTTTTTT
TRBV6-4,.,TRBJ1-2,TRBD1,CASSDGGDRGFEGYTF,TGTGCCAGCAGTGACGGAGGGGACAGGGGCTTTGAGGGCTACACCTTC
TRBV30,.,TRBJ2-6,.,CACRRVAFSGANVLTF,TGTGCCTGCCGCCGTGTGGCTTTCTCTGGGGCCAACGTCCTGACTTTC
TRBV2,.,TRBJ2-5,.,CASSPVDIQGYSETQYF,TGTGCCAGCAGTCCCGTAGATATACAGGGTTATAGTGAGACCCAGTACTTC
TRBV19,.,TRBJ1-3,.,CATNLGSSGNTIYF,TGTGCCACCAACCTGGGGAGCTCTGGAAACACCATATATTTT
TRBV9,few,TRBJ2-7,TRBD1,CASSVGDRYYYEQYF,TGTGCCAGCAGCGTAGGGGACAGGTATTACTACGAGCAGTACTTC
TRBV7-3,few,TRBJ1-2,.,CASSLGAGPGYGYTF,TGTGCCAGCAGCTTAGGGGCAGGCCCCGGCTATGGCTACACCTTC
TRBV6-1,.,TRBJ1-2,.,CASSERAGWNYGYTF,TGTGCCAGCAGTGAACGGGCAGGGTGGAACTATGGCTACACCTTC
TRBV3-1/TRBV3-2,.,TRBJ1-5,TRBD1,CASSQDIQGGNQPQHF,TGTGCCAGCAGCCAAGATATACAGGGGGGCAATCAGCCCCAGCATTTT
TRBV7-9,once,TRBJ2-1,.,CASSPGTYNEQFF,TGTGCCAGCAGCCCAGGTACCTACAATGAGCAGTTCTTC
TRBV21-1,.,TRBJ2-5,.,CASSKLPHETQYF,TGTGCCAGCAGCAAACTCCCACACGAGACCCAGTACTTC
TRBV7-9,.,TRBJ1-2,TRBD1,CASSPGTGSYGYTF,TGTGCCAGCAGCCCGGGGACAGGAAGTTATGGCTACACCTTC
TRBV7-3,.,TRBJ2-5,.,CASSLSGLSAETQYF,TGTGCCAGCAGCTTATCGGGACTCTCGGCTGAGACCCAGTACTTC
TRBV15,.,TRBJ2-7,.,CATSREAWNEQYF,TGTGCCACCAGCAGAGAAGCGTGGAACGAGCAGTACTTC
TRBV15,.,TRBJ2-7,TRBD2,CATSREGGTLSGMTSYEQYF,TGTGCCACCAGCAGAGAGGGAGGGACTTTGTCGGGGATGACCTCCTACGAGCAGTACTTC
TRBV5-4,.,TRBJ2-5,.,CASSFLGAQYF,TGTGCCAGCAGCTTCTTGGGCGCCCAGTACTTC
TRBV25-1,.,TRBJ1-6,.,CASSWAQGGNSPLHF,TGTGCCAGCAGCTGGGCGCAGGGAGGGAATTCACCCCTCCACTTT
TRBV5-8,.,TRBJ2-4,TRBD2,CASSPGLAGGSKNIQYF,TGTGCCAGCAGCCCCGGACTAGCGGGGGGTTCCAAAAACATTCAGTACTTC
TRBV11-2,.,TRBJ1-2,.,CASRQAWGQEGYTF,TGTGCCAGCAGACAAGCCTGGGGACAAGAAGGCTACACCTTC
TRBV5-1,.,TRBJ1-6,TRBD1,CASSLGSGQYSSLHF,TGCGCCAGCAGCTTGGGGTCGGGACAGTATTCATCCCTCCACTTT
TRBV30,.,TRBJ1-6,.,CAWTPRVGGNYNSPLHF,TGTGCCTGGACCCCCAGGGTAGGGGGAAACTATAATTCACCCCTCCACTTT
TRBV10-3,.,TRBJ1-2,.,CAISENPGRHYGYTF,TGTGCCATCAGTGAGAATCCCGGCAGGCACTATGGCTACACCTTC
TRBV12-5,once,TRBJ2-5,TRBD1,CASGADRGPETQYF,TGTGCTAGTGGTGCCGACAGGGGGCCGGAGACCCAGTACTTC
TRBV10-3,.,TRBJ2-3,.,CAISESSRIDTQYF,TGTGCCATCAGTGAGTCAAGCCGAATAGATACGCAGTATTTT
TRBV4-1,.,TRBJ1-1,.,CASRGPTDLNTEAFF,TGCGCCAGCAGGGGGCCGACCGATCTGAACACTGAAGCTTTCTTT
TRBV7-2,.,TRBJ1-5,TRBD1,CASSLGQSNQPQHF,TGTGCCAGCAGCTTGGGACAGAGCAATCAGCCCCAGCATTTT
TRBV7-9,.,TRBJ1-1,.,CASSFTSAEAFF,TGTGCCAGCAGCTTCACTTCGGCTGAAGCTTTCTTT
TRBV12-3/TRBV12-4,.,TRBJ2-5,TRBD1,CASSLEGARTQYF,TGTGCCAGCAGTTTAGAGGGGGCGAGGACCCAGTACTTC
TRBV27,.,TRBJ1-1,.,CASSPRTGSNTEAFF,TGTGCCAGCAGCCCCCGAACGGGAAGTAATACTGAAGCTTTCTTT
TRBV18,.,TRBJ2-1,TRBD1,CASSQGGTGLNEQFF,TGTGCCAGCTCCCAGGGAGGGACAGGGTTAAATGAGCAGTTCTTC
TRBV20-1,few,TRBJ2-3,TRBD2,CSASPASGGATDTQYF,TGCAGTGCTAGTCCTGCGAGCGGGGGGGCTACAGATACGCAGTATTTT
TRBV5-1,.,TRBJ1-1,.,CASSLGVSMNTEAFF,TGCGCCAGCAGCTTGGGTGTCAGTATGAACACTGAAGCTTTCTTT
TRBV12-5,.,TRBJ1-5,.,CASGQGGNQPQHF,TGTGCTAGTGGACAGGGCGGGAATCAGCCCCAGCATTTT
TRBV7-9,.,TRBJ1-1,.,CASSLSDTEAFF,TGTGCCAGCAGCTTATCAGACACTGAAGCTTTCTTT
TRBV5-4,.,TRBJ1-2,TRBD1,CASSLAAGQGNYGYTF,TGTGCCAGCAGCTTGGCCGCGGGACAGGGGAACTATGGCTACACCTTC
TRBV10-2,.,TRBJ1-1,.,CASSGQVGTEAFF,TGCGCCAGCAGTGGACAGGTGGGCACTGAAGCTTTCTTT
TRBV5-1,.,TRBJ1-1,.,CASSWQENTEAFF,TGCGCCAGCAGCTGGCAAGAAAACACTGAAGCTTTCTTT
TRBV5-6,.,TRBJ1-5,.,CASSLRGHQPQHF,TGTGCCAGCAGCTTGAGAGGCCATCAGCCCCAGCATTTT
TRBV18,.,TRBJ1-2,TRBD1,CASSSSGQGTGYGYTF,TGTGCCAGCTCATCCTCGGGACAGGGTACCGGCTATGGCTACACCTTC
TRBV7-2,.,TRBJ1-2,TRBD1,CASSSNRGSGNYGYTF,TGTGCCAGCAGCTCGAACAGGGGGTCGGGTAACTATGGCTACACCTTC